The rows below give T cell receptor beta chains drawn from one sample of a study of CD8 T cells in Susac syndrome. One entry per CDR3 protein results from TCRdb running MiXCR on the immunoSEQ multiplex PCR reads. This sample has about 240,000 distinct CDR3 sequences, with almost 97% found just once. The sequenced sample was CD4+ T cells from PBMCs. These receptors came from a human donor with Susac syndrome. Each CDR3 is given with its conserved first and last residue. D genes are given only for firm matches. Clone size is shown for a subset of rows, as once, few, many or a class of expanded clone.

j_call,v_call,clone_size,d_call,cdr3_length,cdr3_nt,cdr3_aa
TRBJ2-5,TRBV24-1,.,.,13,TGTGCCACCAGCTCGGCAGCCCAAGAGACCCAGTACTTC,CATSSAAQETQYF
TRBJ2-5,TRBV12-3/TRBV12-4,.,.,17,TGTGCCAGCAGTTTTGGTGCCGGGGGGCTTATAGAAGAGACCCAGTACTTC,CASSFGAGGLIEETQYF
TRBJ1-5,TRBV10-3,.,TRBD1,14,TGTGCCATCAGGGACAGGATAGGTAATCAGCCCCAGCATTTT,CAIRDRIGNQPQHF
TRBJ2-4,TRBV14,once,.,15,TGTGCCAGCAGCCAAGATACGGCCCCGCTCAACATTCAGTACTTC,CASSQDTAPLNIQYF
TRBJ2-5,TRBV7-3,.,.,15,TGTGCCAGCAGCTTAAGCTCCCTCCCGGGGGAGACCCAGTACTTC,CASSLSSLPGETQYF
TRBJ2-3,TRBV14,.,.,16,TGTGCCAGCAGCCAAGAGGCTTGGGCCTCCACAGATACGCAGTATTTT,CASSQEAWASTDTQYF
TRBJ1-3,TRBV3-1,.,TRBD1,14,TGTGCCAGCAGCAGACAGGGCGCTGGAAACACCATATATTTT,CASSRQGAGNTIYF
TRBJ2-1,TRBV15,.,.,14,TGTGCCACCAGCAGACGGGACTCCAACAATGAGCAGTTCTTC,CATSRRDSNNEQFF
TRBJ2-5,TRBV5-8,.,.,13,TGTGCCAGCAGCTTGTACAGGACGAAGACCCAGTACTTC,CASSLYRTKTQYF
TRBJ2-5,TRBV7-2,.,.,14,TGTGCCAGCAGCTTAAGTTATGGCCAAGAGACCCAGTACTTC,CASSLSYGQETQYF
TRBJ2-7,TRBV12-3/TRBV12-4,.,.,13,TGTGCCAGCAGGGACAGCGCCCGGAACGAGCAGTACTTC,CASRDSARNEQYF
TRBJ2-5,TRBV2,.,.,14,TGTGCCAGCAGTGGTGGGACGAACCTAGAGACCCAGTACTTC,CASSGGTNLETQYF
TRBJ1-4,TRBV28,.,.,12,TGTGCCAGCAGTCCGCGAAATGAAAAACTGTTTTTT,CASSPRNEKLFF
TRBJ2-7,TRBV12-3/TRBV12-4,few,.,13,TGTGCCAGCAGTTTTCGGGGCCAGGACGAGCAGTACTTC,CASSFRGQDEQYF
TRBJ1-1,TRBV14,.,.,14,TGTGCCAGCAGCCAAGGGTGGGAAAACACTGAAGCTTTCTTT,CASSQGWENTEAFF
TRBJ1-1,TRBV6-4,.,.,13,TGTGCCAGCAGTGAAGCCCAACACACTGAAGCTTTCTTT,CASSEAQHTEAFF
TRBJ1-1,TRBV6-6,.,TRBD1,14,TGTGCCAGCACCCCGGACAGGATGAACACTGAAGCTTTCTTT,CASTPDRMNTEAFF
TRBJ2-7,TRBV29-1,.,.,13,TGCAGCGCTGGACTTGAGGAGGGGAGCGAGCAGTACTTC,CSAGLEEGSEQYF